This T cell receptor (beta chain) was identified during a study of diagnostic markers for celiac disease (dated by TCRdb to the early 2020s). Sequencing relied on an Illumina MiSeq. With the reads reprocessed by TCRdb, a single entry stands for each CDR3 protein sequence and no DNA is reported. The sample has 1,500 to 2,000 distinct CDR3 sequences on record. The ten largest account for about 11% of the sample. This clonotype is large (0.1 to 1%) on the basis of its frequency; no count is available. Its antigen specificity is not known. The source material was either unsorted cells or a sorted T cell fraction (not recorded which). This sequence originates from a human donor.

The CDR3 region: CASSSTGNYGYTF. The receptor chain draws on TRBV12-3 or TRBV12-4 and TRBJ1-2; TCRdb gives TRBD1 as the D gene, but with no DNA this cannot be confirmed. The CDR3 measures 13 amino acids from cysteine to phenylalanine. No DNA accompanies this entry.